This T cell receptor beta chain was captured in a study of cytomegalovirus exposure and HLA in healthy donors. Findings and caveats of the study: A list of 150 or so TCR beta chains associated with cytomegalovirus was given.

The CDR3 runs 15 residues. Germline CDR1 reads SGHRS; CDR2 reads YFSETQ. Deletions cut 1 base from V and 1 base from J, with 9 bases between. As for this clone: What it binds is unknown.

PCR amplification relied on 60 Vbeta primers (plus 13 Jbeta primers). The assay was immunoSEQ multiplex PCR, and TCRdb's table has in-frame clones only and misses some. The repertoire holds over 200,000 clones, with 77% as singletons. The TCR comes from a woman between 55 and 75 years old in good health and CMV-seropositive. Sequenced sample: PBMCs. The rearrangement joins TRBV5-1 to TRBJ2-1; weak D call: TRBD1 (5 bases). In DNA, the CDR3 is TGCGCCAGCAGCTTGCTGCAGGGTTCCTACAATGAGCAGTTCTTC. Protein product: CASSLLQGSYNEQFF.